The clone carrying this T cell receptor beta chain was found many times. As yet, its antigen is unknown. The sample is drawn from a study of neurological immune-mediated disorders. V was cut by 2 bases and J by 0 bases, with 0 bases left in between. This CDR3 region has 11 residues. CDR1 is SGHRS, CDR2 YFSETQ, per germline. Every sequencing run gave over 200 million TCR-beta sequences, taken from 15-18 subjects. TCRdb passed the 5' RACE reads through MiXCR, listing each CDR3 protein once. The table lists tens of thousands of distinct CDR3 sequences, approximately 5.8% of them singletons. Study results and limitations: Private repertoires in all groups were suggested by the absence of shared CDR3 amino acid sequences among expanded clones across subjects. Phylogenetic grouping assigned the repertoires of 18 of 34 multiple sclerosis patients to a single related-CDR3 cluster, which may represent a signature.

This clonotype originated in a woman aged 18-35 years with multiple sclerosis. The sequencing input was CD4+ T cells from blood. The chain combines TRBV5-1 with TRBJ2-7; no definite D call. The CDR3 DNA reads TGCGCCAGCAGCTTCTCCTACGAGCAGTACGTC. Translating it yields CASSFSYEQYV.